These T cell receptor beta chains were read from a single sample in a study of T cells in Graves' hyperthyroidism and ophthalmopathy. TCRdb re-analysed the multiplex PCR reads in MiXCR, keeping a single row per CDR3 protein. The sample lists about 640,000 distinct CDR3 sequences, around 20% occurring once. The sample taken for sequencing was blood. These receptors originate from a man in his thirties or forties with Graves' ophthalmopathy. The CDR3 runs from the conserved cysteine through the conserved F or W. A D gene is named only where the DNA matches it firmly. Some rows have no size entry. The others give once, few or many, or a class for an expanded clone.

abundance: -
d_gene: -
v_gene: TRBV29-1
j_gene: TRBJ1-2
CDR3nt: TGCAGCGTTGAAGGAGCAGGGGCTTCTAACTATGGCTACACCTTC
CDR3aa: CSVEGAGASNYGYTF

abundance: -
d_gene: -
v_gene: TRBV11-2
j_gene: TRBJ2-2
CDR3nt: TGTGCCAGCAGCCAAGACGGGACCCTAGGCGGGGAGCTGTTTTTT
CDR3aa: CASSQDGTLGGELFF

abundance: many
d_gene: -
v_gene: TRBV12-3/TRBV12-4
j_gene: TRBJ1-1
CDR3nt: TGTGCCAGCAGGGTAGGACATGAGAACACTGAAGCTTTCTTT
CDR3aa: CASRVGHENTEAFF

abundance: many
d_gene: -
v_gene: TRBV7-8
j_gene: TRBJ1-2
CDR3nt: TGTGCCAGCAGCTTGCCCCGAGATGAGGGAGCCGGCTACACCTTC
CDR3aa: CASSLPRDEGAGYTF

abundance: -
d_gene: -
v_gene: TRBV25-1
j_gene: TRBJ2-1
CDR3nt: TGTGCCAGCAGGCGAGTCGATGAAGAGGGATCCGGCGTATTCCATGAGCAGTTCTTC
CDR3aa: CASRRVDEEGSGVFHEQFF

abundance: -
d_gene: TRBD1
v_gene: TRBV27
j_gene: TRBJ2-7
CDR3nt: TGTGCCAGCAGTTCCATAACGAATCTTTGGGCGGGACAGGGGAGCTACGAGCAGTACTTC
CDR3aa: CASSSITNLWAGQGSYEQYF

abundance: few
d_gene: TRBD2
v_gene: TRBV27
j_gene: TRBJ2-7
CDR3nt: TGTGCCAGCAGTTTTGGGGGACAGAGACTAGCGGGAGACTACGAGCAGTACTTC
CDR3aa: CASSFGGQRLAGDYEQYF

abundance: many
d_gene: TRBD2
v_gene: TRBV28
j_gene: TRBJ2-1
CDR3nt: TGTGCCAGCAGTTTACCCCGGGAGGGCCTTGATGAGCAGTTCTTC
CDR3aa: CASSLPREGLDEQFF

abundance: -
d_gene: -
v_gene: TRBV29-1
j_gene: TRBJ1-2
CDR3nt: TGCAGCGCCAGGACAGCGACTAACTATGGCTACACCTTC
CDR3aa: CSARTATNYGYTF

abundance: once
d_gene: TRBD1
v_gene: TRBV4-3
j_gene: TRBJ2-1
CDR3nt: TGCGCCAGCAGCCAAGCGCTCGGGACAGGGGGGTACAATGAGCAGTTCTTC
CDR3aa: CASSQALGTGGYNEQFF

abundance: -
d_gene: -
v_gene: TRBV5-1
j_gene: TRBJ2-2
CDR3nt: TGCGCCAGCAGCTTGGTCAGGGGAAAGAACACCGGGGAGCTGTTTTTT
CDR3aa: CASSLVRGKNTGELFF

abundance: few
d_gene: -
v_gene: TRBV3-1
j_gene: TRBJ2-7
CDR3nt: TGTGCCAGCAGCCAAGATCATACTTACGAGCAGTACTTC
CDR3aa: CASSQDHTYEQYF

abundance: few
d_gene: -
v_gene: TRBV28
j_gene: TRBJ1-4
CDR3nt: TGTGCCAGCAGCTCAGGAGGCACAGGGCTTAATGAAAAACTGTTTTTT
CDR3aa: CASSSGGTGLNEKLFF

abundance: many
d_gene: -
v_gene: TRBV20-1
j_gene: TRBJ2-7
CDR3nt: TGCAGTGCTGAACCCCCGGGGGCCTCCTACGAGCAGTACTTC
CDR3aa: CSAEPPGASYEQYF

abundance: few
d_gene: -
v_gene: TRBV24-1
j_gene: TRBJ2-7
CDR3nt: TGTGCCACCAGTGCCGCCGGGACTGAGCAGTACTTC
CDR3aa: CATSAAGTEQYF

abundance: -
d_gene: TRBD2
v_gene: TRBV20-1
j_gene: TRBJ2-5
CDR3nt: TGCAGTGCTAGAGCAGGTAGCGGGAAACAAGAGACCCAGTACTTC
CDR3aa: CSARAGSGKQETQYF

abundance: few
d_gene: -
v_gene: TRBV29-1
j_gene: TRBJ2-1
CDR3nt: TGCAGCGTTGAAAGCGTAGGATACAATGAGCAGTTCTTC
CDR3aa: CSVESVGYNEQFF

abundance: -
d_gene: TRBD2
v_gene: TRBV5-1
j_gene: TRBJ2-7
CDR3nt: TGCGCCAGCAACTTGGCAGCGGGGGGAGTCTACGAGCAGTACTTC
CDR3aa: CASNLAAGGVYEQYF

abundance: -
d_gene: TRBD1
v_gene: TRBV19
j_gene: TRBJ2-1
CDR3nt: TGTGCCAGTAGTGCGGACAGGGGGCTGAATGAGCAGTTCTTC
CDR3aa: CASSADRGLNEQFF

abundance: -
d_gene: -
v_gene: TRBV19
j_gene: TRBJ2-3
CDR3nt: TGTGCCAGTAGTATAGCTAACACAGATACGCAGTATTTT
CDR3aa: CASSIANTDTQYF

abundance: -
d_gene: -
v_gene: TRBV13
j_gene: TRBJ1-1
CDR3nt: TGTGCCAGCAGCTTAGTCGCGGGGGGCGGACAGCACACTGAAGCTTTCTTT
CDR3aa: CASSLVAGGGQHTEAFF

abundance: many
d_gene: -
v_gene: TRBV7-8
j_gene: TRBJ1-4
CDR3nt: TGTGCCAGCAGCGAAGAGGGGGGCAGAAATGAAAAACTGTTTTTT
CDR3aa: CASSEEGGRNEKLFF

abundance: many
d_gene: -
v_gene: TRBV11-2
j_gene: TRBJ2-1
CDR3nt: TGTGCCAGCAGCCCGAGAAAGGACACCTACAATGAGCAGTTCTTC
CDR3aa: CASSPRKDTYNEQFF

abundance: few
d_gene: -
v_gene: TRBV19
j_gene: TRBJ1-5
CDR3nt: TGTGCCAGTAGTAGCGTCTACAATCAGCCCCAGCATTTT
CDR3aa: CASSSVYNQPQHF

abundance: many
d_gene: TRBD2
v_gene: TRBV5-5
j_gene: TRBJ2-1
CDR3nt: TGTGCCAGCAGCCATTTTGCGGGAGGGACTAATGAGCAGTTCTTC
CDR3aa: CASSHFAGGTNEQFF

abundance: many
d_gene: TRBD1
v_gene: TRBV27
j_gene: TRBJ2-5
CDR3nt: TGTGCCAGCAGTTTCAGGACAGGAAGGGAGCAAGAGACCCAGTACTTC
CDR3aa: CASSFRTGREQETQYF

abundance: -
d_gene: -
v_gene: TRBV5-1
j_gene: TRBJ2-5
CDR3nt: TGCGCCAGCGGCTTGGTAGGAGAAGGGAGTGAGACCCAGTACTTC
CDR3aa: CASGLVGEGSETQYF

abundance: -
d_gene: TRBD2
v_gene: TRBV6-1
j_gene: TRBJ2-7
CDR3nt: TGTGCCAGCAGTGGAACCCTAGCGGGAGGCTACGAGCAGTACTTC
CDR3aa: CASSGTLAGGYEQYF

abundance: -
d_gene: TRBD2
v_gene: TRBV7-9
j_gene: TRBJ2-1
CDR3nt: TGTGCCAGCAGCTCTGTCTCCGGGACTAGCCAGGACAATGAGCAGTTCTTC
CDR3aa: CASSSVSGTSQDNEQFF